Listed here are 10 T cell receptor beta chains from one sample, sequenced in a study of identical twins (dated by TCRdb to 2016 to 2017). Libraries were constructed by 5' RACE. The sample was run on an Illumina HiSeq 2000. TCRdb reprocessing: public reads trimmed at Q25 with fastp, clones called with MiXCR, in-frame beta chains kept. Every distinct CDR3 protein forms one entry, paired with its most common genes and DNA. This sample is represented by roughly 490,000 distinct CDR3 sequences; 14% of them were singletons. 0.98% of the sample rests with the top ten. These records were also assigned to another study, of yellow fever vaccine responses in identical twins.

Material: CD4+ T cells sorted from blood. Receptors originate from a woman aged 18-35 years in good health.

This clonotype was counted a few times. The rearrangement uses TRBV19 and TRBJ2-7, with D tentatively TRBD1 or TRBD2 (5 bases each). CDR3 length: 13 amino acids. V lost 4 bases and J lost 3, with 10 bases in between. From germline, CDR1 is LNHDA and CDR2 SQIVND (reference sequence). The CDR3 DNA reads as TGTGCCAGTAGTACAAGGGACCTCTACGAGCAGTACTTC. Translating it yields CASSTRDLYEQYF.

This clonotype has more than one count but fewer than ten. V gene TRBV9 combines with J gene TRBJ2-1; 7 bases are a match to TRBD2. The CDR3 is made up of 13 amino acids. Germline-derived CDR1 and CDR2 are SGDLS and YYNGEE. Losses at the gene ends were 0 bases for V and 9 bases for J; bases not matched to a gene: 3. The CDR3 DNA follows: TGTGCCAGCAGCGTAGATGGCGGGAGTGAGCAGTTCTTC. This codes for CASSVDGGSEQFF.

The rearrangement uses TRBV6-2 or TRBV6-3 and TRBJ2-7; possible D gene TRBD1, 6 bases. V was trimmed by 4 bases and J by 1 base, leaving 14 bases between them. CDR3 size: 15 residues. CDR1 MNHEY and CDR2 SVGEGT come from the germline V gene. The CDR3 is CASSSLAGESYEQYF. CDR3 DNA sequence: TGTGCCAGCAGTTCTTTAGCAGGGGAATCCTACGAGCAGTACTTC.

The CDR3 region is CSANPAGLLDTQYF. The DNA for the CDR3 is TGCAGTGCTAATCCCGCAGGGCTCCTAGATACGCAGTATTTT. The rearrangement uses TRBV20-1 and TRBJ2-3; D perhaps matches TRBD1 (5 bases). Looked up from germline, CDR1 is DFQATT and CDR2 is SNEGSKA (reference sequence). The CDR3 is 14 amino acids. V gave up 4 bases and J gave up 5 bases, with 16 bases separating them.

This clonotype was found once. The chain is built from TRBV20-1 and TRBJ1-2; 9 positions match TRBD1. This CDR3 has 14 residues. Trimming took 0 bases from V and 4 from J; bases not matched to a gene: 3. Germline CDR1 DFQATT, CDR2 SNEGSKA (reference sequence). CDR3 amino acids: CSARDGTGSYGYTF. The CDR3 DNA reads as TGCAGTGCTAGAGATGGGACAGGGAGCTATGGCTACACCTTC.

This clonotype was observed many times. The chain links TRBV6-2 or TRBV6-3 to TRBJ2-5; no reliable D call. CDR1 and CDR2 from the germline V gene are MNHEY and SVGEGT. With 0 bases removed from V and 5 bases from J, the gap between germline ends came to 7 bases. This CDR3 is built from 13 residues. The CDR3 loop reads CASSYSIVETQYF. The CDR3 nucleotides are TGTGCCAGCAGTTACTCGATCGTGGAGACCCAGTACTTC.

J is TRBJ2-3 and V is TRBV28; no clear D. Germline V gene data show CDR1 as MDHEN and CDR2 as SYDVKM. The CDR3 covers 16 residues. Trimming shortened V by 3 bases and J by 1 base, and 14 bases separated the two germline ends. The CDR3 sequence is CASSFSVPAGTDTQYF. Written as DNA, the CDR3 is TGTGCCAGCAGTTTCAGTGTGCCGGCCGGCACAGATACGCAGTATTTT.

This clonotype came up a few times. The J gene is TRBJ2-7, the V gene TRBV12-3 or TRBV12-4; 10 positions match TRBD1. This CDR3 region has 14 residues. Trimming removed 3 bases from V and 3 bases from J; junction bases left unmatched: 2. CDR3 sequence: CASSLTGGGYEQYF. In DNA, the CDR3 is TGTGCCAGCAGTTTGACAGGGGGCGGCTACGAGCAGTACTTC.

Only a few counts were recorded for this clonotype. This chain connects TRBV7-9 to TRBJ2-7; TRBD1 aligns across 9 bases. The germline V gene has CDR1 SEHNR and CDR2 FQNEAQ (reference sequence). V lost 1 base, J lost 4 bases, and 2 bases stayed unmatched. The CDR3 consists of 14 residues. The CDR3 reads CASSLEGQGYEQYF. CDR3 bases: TGTGCCAGCAGCTTAGAGGGACAGGGTTACGAGCAGTACTTC.

This clonotype was seen only a few times. The chain uses TRBV10-3 and TRBJ2-3; 12 positions agree with TRBD2. V was clipped by 5 bases and J by 0 bases; unmatched bases: 3. Germline CDR1 ENHRY, CDR2 SYGVKD. The CDR3 spans 16 residues. As DNA, the CDR3 is TGTGCCATCAGTAAGGGGACTAGCGGGAGCACAGATACGCAGTATTTT. This translates into CAISKGTSGSTDTQYF.